The 7 T cell receptor beta chains given below trace back to one sample, sequenced in a study of radiotherapy plus CTLA-4 blockade in lung cancer. Measured with immunoSEQ multiplex PCR; TCRdb has only the in-frame clones, and not every one. The sample has about 76,000 clones, 70% to 85% seen once. The sequences come from peripheral blood, collected from a patient treated with radiotherapy plus ipilimumab. The receptors were gathered from a human donor with non-small cell lung cancer who had stable disease on radiotherapy plus ipilimumab.

As for this clone: This sample also contains other DNA sequences that code for the same CDR3. V usage is TRBV4-2 and J usage is TRBJ2-5, with TRBD2 matching over 9 bases. J was trimmed by 2 bases and V by 0 bases; bases with no gene match: 1. Germline V lookup: CDR1 LGHNA, CDR2 YNFKEQ. The CDR3 is made up of 15 amino acids. The CDR3 spells CASSQETSGQETQYF. DNA for the CDR3: TGTGCCAGCAGCCAAGAAACTAGCGGGCAAGAGACCCAGTACTTC.

The rearrangement uses TRBV11-3 and TRBJ1-2, with D uncertain. With 5 bases removed from V and 0 bases from J, the gap between germline ends came to 10 bases. Germline values: CDR1 SGHNT, CDR2 YENEEA. The CDR3 is 14 residues long. CDR3 amino acids: CASSHGQTNYGYTF. As DNA, the CDR3 is TGTGCCAGCAGCCACGGCCAGACTAACTATGGCTACACCTTC. Combining the CDR3 with reference TRBV11-3 and TRBJ1-2 gives the whole variable domain EAGVVQSPRYKIIEKKQPVAFWCNPISGHNTLYWYLQNLGQGPELLIRYENEEAVDDSQLPKDRFSAERLKGVDSTLKIQPAELGDSAVYLCASSHGQTNYGYTFGSGTRLTVV.

The V and J genes are TRBV6-5 and TRBJ2-7; perhaps TRBD2 as D (7 bases). Trimming cost V 8 bases and J 3 bases, with 20 bases left between them. Per germline, CDR1 MNHEY and CDR2 SVGAGI. This CDR3 is 15 amino acids long. DNA for the CDR3: TGTGCCAGCTCAACGGTGGGAGGGGGAGACTACGAGCAGTACTTC. Its translation is CASSTVGGGDYEQYF.

This rearrangement joins TRBV6-5 to TRBJ1-1, with a weak D call TRBD1 (5 bases). The CDR3 is 15 residues long. Between the trimmed V and J ends, which lost 6 bases and 2 bases, there was a span of 16 bases. Germline V gene data show CDR1 as MNHEY and CDR2 as SVGAGI. CDR3 DNA sequence: TGTGCCAGCAGCGACGACGGGGCCCTTAACACTGAAGCTTTCTTT. This sequence encodes CASSDDGALNTEAFF.

The J gene is TRBJ1-1, the V gene TRBV30, with D perhaps matching TRBD1 (5 bases). The V end was cut by 2 bases, the J end by 0 bases, with 16 bases between. The CDR3 extends over 16 amino acids. Germline lookup yields CDR1 GTSNPN and CDR2 SVGIG (reference sequence). The CDR3 bases are TGTGCCTGGAGTCTCCTCTCAGGGCGAGTGAACACTGAAGCTTTCTTT. Amino acid sequence: CAWSLLSGRVNTEAFF.

The chain couples TRBV18 to TRBJ1-4; weak D call: TRBD1 (5 bases). Trimming left V 1 base short and J 7 bases short, with 16 bases between. This CDR3 contains 16 residues. Germline lookup yields CDR1 KGHSH and CDR2 LQKENI. The chain's CDR3 is CASSPQDTRSGEKLFF. In DNA form, the CDR3 reads TGTGCCAGCTCACCACAGGACACACGGTCAGGTGAAAAACTGTTTTTT.

The chain couples TRBV5-3 to TRBJ2-7, with 7 positions matching TRBD1. TRBV5-3 is identified as an open reading frame with a role that is uncertain. Losses at the gene ends were 2 bases for V and 0 bases for J; bases not matched to a gene: 8. The CDR3 runs 16 residues. The CDR3 region is CARSFYRGGSSYEQYF. The DNA for the CDR3 is TGTGCCAGAAGCTTTTACAGGGGTGGTTCCTCCTACGAGCAGTACTTC.